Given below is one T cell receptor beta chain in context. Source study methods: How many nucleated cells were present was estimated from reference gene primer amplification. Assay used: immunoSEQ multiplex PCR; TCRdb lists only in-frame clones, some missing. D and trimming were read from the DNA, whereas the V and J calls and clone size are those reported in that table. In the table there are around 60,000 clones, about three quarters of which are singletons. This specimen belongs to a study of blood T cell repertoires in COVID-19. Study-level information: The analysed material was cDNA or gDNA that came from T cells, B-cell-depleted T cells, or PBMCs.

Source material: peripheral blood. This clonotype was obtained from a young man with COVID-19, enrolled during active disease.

In nucleotides, the CDR3 is TGTGCCAGCAGTTTCCGGGGACTAGCGGGGCCCTCAGAGACCCAGTACTTC. It codes for CASSFRGLAGPSETQYF. This chain joins TRBV28 and TRBJ2-5; TRBD2 matches 13 bases. From germline, CDR1 is MDHEN and CDR2 SYDVKM. The V gene end was trimmed by 3 bases and the J gene end by 4 bases; junction bases not matched to a gene: 8. CDR3 length: 17 residues.